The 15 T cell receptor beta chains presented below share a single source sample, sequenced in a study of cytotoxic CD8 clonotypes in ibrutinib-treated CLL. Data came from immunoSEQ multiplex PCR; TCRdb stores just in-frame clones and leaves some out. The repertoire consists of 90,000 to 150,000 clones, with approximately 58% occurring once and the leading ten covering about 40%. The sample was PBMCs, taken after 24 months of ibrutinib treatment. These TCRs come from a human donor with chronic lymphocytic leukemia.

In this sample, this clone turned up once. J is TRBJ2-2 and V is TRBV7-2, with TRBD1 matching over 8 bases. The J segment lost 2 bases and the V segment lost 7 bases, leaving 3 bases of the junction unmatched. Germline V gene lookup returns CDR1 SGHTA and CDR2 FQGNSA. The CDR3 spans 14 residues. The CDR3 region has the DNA TGTGCCAGCAAGGGACAGGCTAACACCGGGGAGCTGTTTTTT. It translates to CASKGQANTGELFF.

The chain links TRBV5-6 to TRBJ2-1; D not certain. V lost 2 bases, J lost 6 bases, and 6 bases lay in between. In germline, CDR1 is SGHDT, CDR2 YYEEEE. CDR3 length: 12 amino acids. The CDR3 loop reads CASSLGFNEQFF. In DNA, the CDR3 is TGTGCCAGCAGCTTAGGATTCAATGAGCAGTTCTTC.

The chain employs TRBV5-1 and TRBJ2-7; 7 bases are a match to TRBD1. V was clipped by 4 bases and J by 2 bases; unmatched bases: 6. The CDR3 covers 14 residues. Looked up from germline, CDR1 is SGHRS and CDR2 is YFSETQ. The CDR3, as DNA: TGCGCCAGCAGCGCCGGGGACAGAGCCTACGAGCAGTACTTC. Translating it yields CASSAGDRAYEQYF.

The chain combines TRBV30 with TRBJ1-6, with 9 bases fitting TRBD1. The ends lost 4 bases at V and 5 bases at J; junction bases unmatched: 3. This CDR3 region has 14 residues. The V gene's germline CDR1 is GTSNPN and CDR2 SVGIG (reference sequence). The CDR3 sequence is CAWNGQGNNSPLHF. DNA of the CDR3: TGTGCCTGGAACGGACAGGGGAATAATTCACCCCTCCACTTT.

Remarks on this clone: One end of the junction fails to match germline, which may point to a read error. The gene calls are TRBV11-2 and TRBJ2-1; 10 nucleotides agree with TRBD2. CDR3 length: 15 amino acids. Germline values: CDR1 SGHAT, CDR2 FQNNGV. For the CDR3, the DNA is TGTGCCAGCGGCTTAGCGGGGGGTACCTACAATGAGCAGTTCTTC. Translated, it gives CASGLAGGTYNEQFF.

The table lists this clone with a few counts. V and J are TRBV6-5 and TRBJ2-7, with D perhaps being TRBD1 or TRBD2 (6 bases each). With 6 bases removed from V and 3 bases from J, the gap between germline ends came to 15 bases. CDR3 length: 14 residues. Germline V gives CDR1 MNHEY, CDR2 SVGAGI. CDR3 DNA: TGTGCCAGCAGGCGGGACACCACTAACTACGAGCAGTACTTC. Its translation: CASRRDTTNYEQYF.

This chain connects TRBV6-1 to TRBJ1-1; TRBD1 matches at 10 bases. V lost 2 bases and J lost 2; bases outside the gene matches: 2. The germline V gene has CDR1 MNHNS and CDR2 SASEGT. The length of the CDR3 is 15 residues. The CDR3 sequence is CASSERTGGNTEAFF. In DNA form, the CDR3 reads TGTGCCAGCAGTGAAAGGACAGGGGGAAACACTGAAGCTTTCTTT.

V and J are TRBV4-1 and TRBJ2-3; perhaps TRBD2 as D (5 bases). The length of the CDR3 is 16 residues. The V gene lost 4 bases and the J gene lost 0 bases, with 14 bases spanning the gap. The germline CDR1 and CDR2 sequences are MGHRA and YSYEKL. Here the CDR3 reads CASSRTGFPSTDTQYF. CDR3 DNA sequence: TGCGCCAGCAGCCGCACGGGGTTCCCTAGCACAGATACGCAGTATTTT.

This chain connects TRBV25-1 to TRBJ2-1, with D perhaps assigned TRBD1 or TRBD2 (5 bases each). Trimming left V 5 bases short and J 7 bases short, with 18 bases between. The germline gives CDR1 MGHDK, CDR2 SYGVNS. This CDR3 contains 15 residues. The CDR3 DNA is TGTGCCAGCAGTCCCCGTGGGACGGGGTGGAATGAGCAGTTCTTC. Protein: CASSPRGTGWNEQFF.

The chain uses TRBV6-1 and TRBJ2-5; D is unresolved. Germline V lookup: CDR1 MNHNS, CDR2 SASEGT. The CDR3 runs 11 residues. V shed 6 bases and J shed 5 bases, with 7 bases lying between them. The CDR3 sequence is CASRVLETQYF. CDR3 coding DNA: TGTGCCAGCAGGGTCCTTGAGACCCAGTACTTC.

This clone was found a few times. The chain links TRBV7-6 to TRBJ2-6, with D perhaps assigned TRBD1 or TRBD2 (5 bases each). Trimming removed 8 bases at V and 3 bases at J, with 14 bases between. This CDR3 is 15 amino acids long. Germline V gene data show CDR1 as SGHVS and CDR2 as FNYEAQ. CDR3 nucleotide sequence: TGTGCCAGCGGGGGTTGGGCTGTTGGGGCCAACGTCCTGACTTTC. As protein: CASGGWAVGANVLTF.

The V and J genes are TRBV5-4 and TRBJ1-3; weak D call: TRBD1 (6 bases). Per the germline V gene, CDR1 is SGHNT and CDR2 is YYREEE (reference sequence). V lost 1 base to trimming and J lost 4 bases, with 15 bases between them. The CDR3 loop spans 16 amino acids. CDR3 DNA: TGTGCCAGCAGCTTGATGGTCTCAGGGGCGGGAAACACCATATATTTT. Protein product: CASSLMVSGAGNTIYF.

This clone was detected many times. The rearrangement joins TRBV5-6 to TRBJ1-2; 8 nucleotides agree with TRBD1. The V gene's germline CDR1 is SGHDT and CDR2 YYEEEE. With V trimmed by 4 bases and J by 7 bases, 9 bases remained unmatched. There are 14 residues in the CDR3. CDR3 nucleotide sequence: TGTGCCAGCAGCCTCCCACAGGGGGAGGGTGGCTACACCTTC. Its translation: CASSLPQGEGGYTF.

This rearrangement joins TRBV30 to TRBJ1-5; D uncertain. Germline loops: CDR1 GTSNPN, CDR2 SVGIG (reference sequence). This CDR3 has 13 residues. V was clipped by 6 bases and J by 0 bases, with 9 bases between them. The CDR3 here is CACDRFSNQPQHF. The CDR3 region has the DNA TGTGCCTGTGATAGGTTTAGCAATCAGCCCCAGCATTTT. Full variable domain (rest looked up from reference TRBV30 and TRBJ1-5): SQTIHQWPATLVQPVGSPLSLECTVEGTSNPNLYWYRQAAGRGLQLLFYSVGIGQISSEVPQNLSASRPQDRQFILSSKKLLLSDSGFYLCACDRFSNQPQHFGDGTRLSIL.

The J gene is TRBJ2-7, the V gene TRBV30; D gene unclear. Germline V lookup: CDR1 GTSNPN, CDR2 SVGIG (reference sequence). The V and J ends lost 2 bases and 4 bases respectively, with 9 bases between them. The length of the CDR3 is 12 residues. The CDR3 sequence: CAWSYGVYEQYF. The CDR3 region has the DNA TGTGCCTGGAGTTATGGGGTGTACGAGCAGTACTTC. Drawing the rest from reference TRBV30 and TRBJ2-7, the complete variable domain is SQTIHQWPATLVQPVGSPLSLECTVEGTSNPNLYWYRQAAGRGLQLLFYSVGIGQISSEVPQNLSASRPQDRQFILSSKKLLLSDSGFYLCAWSYGVYEQYFGPGTRLTVT.